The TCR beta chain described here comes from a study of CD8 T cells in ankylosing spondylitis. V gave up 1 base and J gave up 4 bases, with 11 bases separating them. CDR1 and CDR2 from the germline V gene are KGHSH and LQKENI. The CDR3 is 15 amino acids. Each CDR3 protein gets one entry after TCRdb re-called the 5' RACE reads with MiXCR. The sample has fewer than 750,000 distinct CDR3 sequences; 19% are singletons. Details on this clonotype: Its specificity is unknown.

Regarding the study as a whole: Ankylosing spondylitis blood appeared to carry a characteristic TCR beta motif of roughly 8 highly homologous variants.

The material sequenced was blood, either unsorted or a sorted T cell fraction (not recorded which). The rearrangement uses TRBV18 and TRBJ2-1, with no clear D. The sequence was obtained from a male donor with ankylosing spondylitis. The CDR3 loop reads CASSPLFQRYNEQFF. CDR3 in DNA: TGTGCCAGCTCACCACTTTTCCAGCGTTACAATGAGCAGTTCTTC.